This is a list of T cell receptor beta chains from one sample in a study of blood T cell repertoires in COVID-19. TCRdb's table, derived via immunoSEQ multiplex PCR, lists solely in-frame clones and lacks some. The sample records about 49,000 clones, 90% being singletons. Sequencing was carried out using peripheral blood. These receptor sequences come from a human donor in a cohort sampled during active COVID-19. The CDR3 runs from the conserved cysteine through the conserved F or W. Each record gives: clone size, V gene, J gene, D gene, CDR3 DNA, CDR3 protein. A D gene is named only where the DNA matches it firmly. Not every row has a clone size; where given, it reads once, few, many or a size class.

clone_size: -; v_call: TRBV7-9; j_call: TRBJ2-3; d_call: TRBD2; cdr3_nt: TGTGCCAGCAGCTTAGGTCCTAGCGGGACCCACACAGATACGCAGTATTTT; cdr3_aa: CASSLGPSGTHTDTQYF
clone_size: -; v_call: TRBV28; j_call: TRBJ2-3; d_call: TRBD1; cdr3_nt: TGTGCCAGCAGTTGGACAGGGCCAGATACGCAGTATTTT; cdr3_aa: CASSWTGPDTQYF
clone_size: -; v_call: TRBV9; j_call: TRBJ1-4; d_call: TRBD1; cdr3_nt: TGTGCCAGCAGCGTGGGACAGGTCAATGAAAAACTGTTTTTT; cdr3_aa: CASSVGQVNEKLFF
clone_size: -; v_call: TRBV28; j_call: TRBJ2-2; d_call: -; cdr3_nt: TGTGCCAGCAGGGCCGACAGGAAATTCACCGGGGAGCTGTTTTTT; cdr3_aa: CASRADRKFTGELFF
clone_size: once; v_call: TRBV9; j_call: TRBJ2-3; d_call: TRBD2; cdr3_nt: TGTGCCAGCAGCGTCGGAGCGGGAGCCTGGACAGATACGCAGTATTTT; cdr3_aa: CASSVGAGAWTDTQYF
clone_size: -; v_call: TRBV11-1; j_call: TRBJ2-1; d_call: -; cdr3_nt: TGTGCCAGCAGCTTAGACACCCGCTCCTACAATGAGCAGTTCTTC; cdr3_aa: CASSLDTRSYNEQFF
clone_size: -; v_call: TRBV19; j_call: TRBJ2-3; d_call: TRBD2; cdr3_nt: TGTGCCAGTAGTATCGGGGGGGACACAGATACGCAGTATTTT; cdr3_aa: CASSIGGDTDTQYF
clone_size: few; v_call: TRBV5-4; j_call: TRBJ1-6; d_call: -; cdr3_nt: TGTGCCAGCAGCGCCCGGGAAGGGGGAAATTCACCCCTCCACTTT; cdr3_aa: CASSAREGGNSPLHF
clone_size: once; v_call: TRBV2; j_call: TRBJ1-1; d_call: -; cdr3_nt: TGTGCCAGCAGTGGGTCGGGTGAAGCTTTCTTT; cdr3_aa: CASSGSGEAFF
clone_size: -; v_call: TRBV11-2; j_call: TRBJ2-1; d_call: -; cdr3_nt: TGTGCCAGCAGCTTATGGGCGGGGAACAGCTACAATGAGCAGTTCTTC; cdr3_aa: CASSLWAGNSYNEQFF
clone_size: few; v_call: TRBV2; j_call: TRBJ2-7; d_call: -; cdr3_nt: TGTGCCAGCAGTGAAAGTCGGGACACCTCCTACGAGCAGTACTTC; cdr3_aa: CASSESRDTSYEQYF
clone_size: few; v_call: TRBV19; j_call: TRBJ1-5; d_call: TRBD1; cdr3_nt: TGTGCCAGTAGTACCGAGACAGGGGAAGTTAGCAATCAGCCCCAGCATTTT; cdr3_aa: CASSTETGEVSNQPQHF
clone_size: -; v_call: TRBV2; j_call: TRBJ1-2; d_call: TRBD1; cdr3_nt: TGTGCCAGCTCCGGGACAGGACTTTTAAGGGGCTACACCTTC; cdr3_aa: CASSGTGLLRGYTF
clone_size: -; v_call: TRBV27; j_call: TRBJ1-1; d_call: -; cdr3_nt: TGTGCCAGCGGATTGAGAGGGAACACTGAAGCTTTCTTT; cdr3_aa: CASGLRGNTEAFF
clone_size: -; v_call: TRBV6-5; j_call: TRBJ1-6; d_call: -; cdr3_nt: TGTGCCAGCAGCTACGGGGGGAGCTCCTATAATTCACCCCTCCACTTT; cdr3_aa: CASSYGGSSYNSPLHF
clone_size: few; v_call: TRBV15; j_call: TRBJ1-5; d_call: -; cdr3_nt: TGTGCCACCAGCCTCAGGTATTGGACTCCCGATCAGCCCCAGCATTTT; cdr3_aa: CATSLRYWTPDQPQHF
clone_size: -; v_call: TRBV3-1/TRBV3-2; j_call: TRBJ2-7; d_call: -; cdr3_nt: TGTGCCAGCCGGGGTCCCTCCTACGAGCAGTACTTC; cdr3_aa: CASRGPSYEQYF